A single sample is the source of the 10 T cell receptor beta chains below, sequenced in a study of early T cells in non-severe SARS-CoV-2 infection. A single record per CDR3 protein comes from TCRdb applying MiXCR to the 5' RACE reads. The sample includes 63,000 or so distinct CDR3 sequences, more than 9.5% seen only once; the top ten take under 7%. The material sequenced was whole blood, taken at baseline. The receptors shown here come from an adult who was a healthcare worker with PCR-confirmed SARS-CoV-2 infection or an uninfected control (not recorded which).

For the CDR3, the DNA is TGTGCCAGCAGCTCCACCCAAATCCGAAGTGAGCAGTTCTTC. Its protein product is CASSSTQIRSEQFF. The rearrangement links TRBV11-2 to TRBJ2-1; D ambiguous. The CDR3 is 14 residues long. Germline CDR1 and CDR2: SGHAT and FQNNGV. The V end was cut by 4 bases, the J end by 9 bases, with 16 bases between.

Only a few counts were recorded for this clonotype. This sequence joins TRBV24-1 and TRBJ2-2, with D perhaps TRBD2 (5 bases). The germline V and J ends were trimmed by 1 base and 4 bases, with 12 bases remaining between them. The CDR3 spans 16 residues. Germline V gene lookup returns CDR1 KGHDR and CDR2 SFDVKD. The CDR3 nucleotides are TGTGCCACCAGTGATTTACGGGGTGCGGGCACCGGGGAGCTGTTTTTT. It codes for CATSDLRGAGTGELFF.

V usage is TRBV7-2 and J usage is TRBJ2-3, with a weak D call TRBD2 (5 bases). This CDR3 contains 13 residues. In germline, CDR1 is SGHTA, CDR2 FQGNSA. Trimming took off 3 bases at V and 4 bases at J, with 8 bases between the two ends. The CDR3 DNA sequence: TGTGCCAGCAGCTTTGGAGGCCCAGATACGCAGTATTTT. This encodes CASSFGGPDTQYF.

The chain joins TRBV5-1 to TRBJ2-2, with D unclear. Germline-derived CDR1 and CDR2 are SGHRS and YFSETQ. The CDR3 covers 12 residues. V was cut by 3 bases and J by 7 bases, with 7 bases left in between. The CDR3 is CASSSTIGELFF. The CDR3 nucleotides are TGCGCCAGCAGCTCTACAATCGGGGAGCTGTTTTTT.

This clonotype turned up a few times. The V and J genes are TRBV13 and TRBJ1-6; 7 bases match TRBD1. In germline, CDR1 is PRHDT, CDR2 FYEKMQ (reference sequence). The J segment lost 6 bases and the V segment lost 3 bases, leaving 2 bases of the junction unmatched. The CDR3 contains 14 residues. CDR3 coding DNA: TGTGCCAGCAGCTTCGGACAGGTTAATTCACCCCTCCACTTT. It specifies CASSFGQVNSPLHF.

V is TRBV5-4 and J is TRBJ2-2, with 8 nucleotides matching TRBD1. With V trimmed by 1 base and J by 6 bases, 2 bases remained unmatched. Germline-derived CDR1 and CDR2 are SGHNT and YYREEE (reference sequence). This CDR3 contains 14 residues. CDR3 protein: CASSLQGAAGELFF. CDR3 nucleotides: TGTGCCAGCAGCTTGCAGGGGGCTGCCGGGGAGCTGTTTTTT.

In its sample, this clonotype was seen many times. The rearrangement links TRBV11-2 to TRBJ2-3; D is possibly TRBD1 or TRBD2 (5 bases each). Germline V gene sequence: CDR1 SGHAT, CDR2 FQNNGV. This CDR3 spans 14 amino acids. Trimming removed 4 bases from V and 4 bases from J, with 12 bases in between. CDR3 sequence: CASSSPLGADTQYF. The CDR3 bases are TGTGCCAGCAGCTCCCCCTTGGGGGCAGATACGCAGTATTTT.

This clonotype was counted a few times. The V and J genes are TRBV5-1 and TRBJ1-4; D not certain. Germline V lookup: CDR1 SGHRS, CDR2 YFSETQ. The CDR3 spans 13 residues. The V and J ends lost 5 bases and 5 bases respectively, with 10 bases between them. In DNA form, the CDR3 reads TGCGCCAGCAGGGATGGCGAGAATGAAAAACTGTTTTTT. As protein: CASRDGENEKLFF.

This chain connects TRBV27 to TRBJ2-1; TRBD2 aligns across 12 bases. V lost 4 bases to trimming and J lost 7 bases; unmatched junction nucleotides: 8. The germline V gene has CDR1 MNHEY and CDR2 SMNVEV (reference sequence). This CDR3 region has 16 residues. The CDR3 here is CASSSPGLAGRNEQFF. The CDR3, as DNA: TGTGCCAGCAGTTCCCCGGGACTAGCGGGTAGAAATGAGCAGTTCTTC.

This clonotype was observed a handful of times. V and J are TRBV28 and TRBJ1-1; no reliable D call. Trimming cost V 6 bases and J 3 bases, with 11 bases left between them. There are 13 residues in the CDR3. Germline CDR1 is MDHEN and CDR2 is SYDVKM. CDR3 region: CASRGPFYTEAFF. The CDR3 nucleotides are TGTGCCAGCAGGGGCCCCTTCTACACTGAAGCTTTCTTT. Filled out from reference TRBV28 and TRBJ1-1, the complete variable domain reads DVKVTQSSRYLVKRTGEKVFLECVQDMDHENMFWYRQDPGLGLRLIYFSYDVKMKEKGDIPEGYSVSREKKERFSLILESASTNQTSMYLCASRGPFYTEAFFGQGTRLTVV.